What follows are 15 T cell receptor beta chains derived from one specimen sequenced in a study of CXCR3-negative and CXCR3-positive naive CD8 T cells. UMI-labeled 5' RACE yielded the TRB cDNA libraries. Using the 5' RACE reads, TCRdb records one entry per CDR3 protein without DNA. The sample totals some 110,000 distinct CDR3 sequences. Study-level points and caveats: A higher hydrophobicity marked the TRB CDR3s of CXCR3-positive naive cells versus CXCR3-negative naive cells.

Their antigen targets remain unknown. What was sequenced was naive CXCR3+ CD8+ T cells from blood. Subset defined: CD45RO-CCR7+CD27+CD95- naive CD8+ T cells expressing CXCR3 (TNR3+). These receptor sequences come from a human donor in good health. Some clones in this sample may be carry-over from other donors' samples.

The chain uses TRBV4-3 and TRBJ1-2; absent DNA, TCRdb's TRBD1 call cannot be checked. CDR1 LGHNA and CDR2 YSLEER come from the germline V gene. The CDR3 has 13 amino acids. The CDR3 sequence: CASSQDRGHGYTF.

V and J are TRBV29-1 and TRBJ2-3; TCRdb's D call of TRBD1 is untestable without DNA. The CDR3 length is 15 residues. Looked up from germline, CDR1 is SQVTM and CDR2 is ANQGSEA. CDR3 in amino acids: CSVWGGQTLTDTQYF.

The chain joins TRBV7-7 to TRBJ2-1; TCRdb outputs TRBD2, but without DNA this stays unchecked. Germline loops: CDR1 SSHAT, CDR2 FNYEAQ (reference sequence). The CDR3 extends over 16 amino acids. The CDR3 region is CASSMGTGVGMEEQFF.

The chain recombines TRBV15 with TRBJ2-7; the TCRdb D gene call, TRBD1, has no DNA to confirm it. CDR3 length: 14 residues. CDR1 LNHNV and CDR2 YYDKDF come from the germline V gene (reference sequence). The CDR3 protein is CATSRDRVHYEQYF.

This rearrangement joins TRBV7-9 to TRBJ2-2. The CDR3 loop spans 17 amino acids. Germline V gene lookup returns CDR1 SEHNR and CDR2 FQNEAQ (reference sequence). CDR3 amino acids: CASSLVQSKLNTGELFF.

This chain connects TRBV28 to TRBJ2-2. Germline V gene data show CDR1 as MDHEN and CDR2 as SYDVKM. The CDR3 totals 12 residues. The CDR3 protein is CASSLQDGELFF.

The chain couples TRBV21-1 to TRBJ2-7; TCRdb indicates TRBD1, and absent DNA this call remains unverified. TRBV21-1 is marked as a pseudogene. The CDR3 consists of 12 residues. The CDR3 sequence is CAGGGQGYEQYF.

This chain links TRBV21-1 with TRBJ2-7; TCRdb picks TRBD1, but there is no DNA to check that call. TRBV21-1 is designated a pseudogene. The CDR3 is 15 amino acids. This CDR3 is CASSKRGTVFYEQYF.

The chain uses TRBV11-2 and TRBJ2-2; TCRdb's D call, TRBD1, is unchecked because there is no DNA. Germline V gene data show CDR1 as SGHAT and CDR2 as FQNNGV. The length of the CDR3 is 16 residues. The chain's CDR3 is CASSPRQGDNTGELFF. Based on the CDR3 plus reference TRBV11-2 and TRBJ2-2, the full variable domain is EAGVAQSPRYKIIEKRQSVAFWCNPISGHATLYWYQQILGQGPKLLIQFQNNGVVDDSQLPKDRFSAERLKGVDSTLKIQPAKLEDSAVYLCASSPRQGDNTGELFFGEGSRLTVL.

The rearrangement uses TRBV6-5 and TRBJ2-2; TCRdb designates TRBD2, a call that cannot be tested without DNA. Germline V gene lookup returns CDR1 MNHEY and CDR2 SVGAGI. CDR3 length equals 16 residues. CDR3 residues: CASSYTASGETGELFF.

The chain employs TRBV9 and TRBJ2-7; the TCRdb D gene call, TRBD2, has no DNA to confirm it. CDR1 is SGDLS, CDR2 YYNGEE, per germline. The CDR3 sequence is 13 residues long. The CDR3 sequence is CASSVSPSYEQYF.

This chain connects TRBV24-1 to TRBJ2-1; TCRdb designates TRBD1, a call that cannot be tested without DNA. CDR3 length: 14 amino acids. Germline values: CDR1 KGHDR, CDR2 SFDVKD. The chain's CDR3 is CATSDLEPGSEQFF.

This rearrangement joins TRBV5-1 to TRBJ1-4; the D call from TCRdb, TRBD1, cannot be confirmed without DNA. The CDR3 covers 17 residues. Germline CDR1 is SGHRS and CDR2 is YFSETQ. CDR3 sequence reads: CASSLTNSGRENEKLFF.

This CDR3 reads CASGDGDGYEQYF. This sequence joins TRBV7-9 and TRBJ2-7. There are 13 residues in the CDR3. In germline, CDR1 is SEHNR, CDR2 FQNEAQ (reference sequence).

V is TRBV7-9 and J is TRBJ1-1. This CDR3 contains 13 residues. Germline CDR1 SEHNR, CDR2 FQNEAQ (reference sequence). CDR3 residues: CASSFGQALEAFF.